Listed below are T cell receptor beta chains from one sample, sequenced in a study of CXCR3-negative and CXCR3-positive naive CD8 T cells. TCRdb re-called the 5' RACE reads and gives one entry per CDR3 protein, without DNA. This sample's table reports approximately 59,000 distinct CDR3 sequences. The source material was naive CXCR3+ CD8+ T cells from blood. These receptors came from a human donor in good health. Some clones in this sample may be carry-over from other donors' samples. The CDR3 runs from the conserved cysteine through the conserved F or W.

v_call: TRBV20-1; j_call: TRBJ2-3; cdr3_aa: CSAIPTRKDTQYF
v_call: TRBV7-6; j_call: TRBJ1-5; cdr3_aa: CASSLSGNSNQPQHF
v_call: TRBV12-3/TRBV12-4; j_call: TRBJ2-7; cdr3_aa: CASSDGQAYEQYF
v_call: TRBV12-3/TRBV12-4; j_call: TRBJ2-7; cdr3_aa: CASSSAGERYEQYF
v_call: TRBV29-1; j_call: TRBJ2-7; cdr3_aa: CSASGDFFYEQYF
v_call: TRBV4-1; j_call: TRBJ1-1; cdr3_aa: CASSQDRGLMNTEAFF
v_call: TRBV21-1; j_call: TRBJ1-5; cdr3_aa: CASSKGTAGAINQPQHF
v_call: TRBV20-1; j_call: TRBJ2-5; cdr3_aa: CSADGGGAYETQYF
v_call: TRBV27; j_call: TRBJ2-7; cdr3_aa: CASSPLIMFYEQYF
v_call: TRBV5-6; j_call: TRBJ2-2; cdr3_aa: CASSPRDEGTGELFF
v_call: TRBV29-1; j_call: TRBJ1-2; cdr3_aa: CSVSDSYGYTF
v_call: TRBV7-3; j_call: TRBJ1-1; cdr3_aa: CASRKHGNTEAFF
v_call: TRBV7-3; j_call: TRBJ2-3; cdr3_aa: CASSSGTSAPDTQYF
v_call: TRBV5-5; j_call: TRBJ1-1; cdr3_aa: CASSLVPQGSNTEAFF
v_call: TRBV20-1; j_call: TRBJ2-7; cdr3_aa: CSARGGTFYEQYF
v_call: TRBV5-1; j_call: TRBJ2-7; cdr3_aa: CASSLSGAYEQYF
v_call: TRBV29-1; j_call: TRBJ2-5; cdr3_aa: CSVDGLAGGEETQYF
v_call: TRBV9; j_call: TRBJ2-5; cdr3_aa: CASSVGGSQETQYF
v_call: TRBV29-1; j_call: TRBJ2-5; cdr3_aa: CSVGPGVSGETQYF
v_call: TRBV28; j_call: TRBJ2-5; cdr3_aa: CASSFTGGAGGETQYF